The source of this T cell receptor (beta chain) is a study of shared clonotypes between healthy human individuals. The data were produced by immunoSEQ multiplex PCR, yet TCRdb's version contains in-frame clones alone and is incomplete. The sample has 2 million or so clones; roughly 95% are singletons. Each of the donors was a healthy adult who was HIV-negative and had not had a recent acute infection or vaccination. Every donor, a Caucasian adult, lived in Nashville, Tennessee. From CD4+ cells came CD45RA+ naive and CD45RA-negative memory subsets. Whole-study findings and limits: The generation probabilities recorded for non-shared clonotypes fell below those of clonotypes shared by all four donors.

With 4 bases removed from V and 8 bases from J, the gap between germline ends came to 10 bases. The CDR3 totals 13 residues. Germline V gene data show CDR1 as SGHRS and CDR2 as YFSETQ. This clone has only a few counts. Antigen: not known. This rearrangement joins TRBV5-1 to TRBJ1-6, with D possibly being TRBD1 (5 bases). The TCR comes from a man aged 18 to 29 in good health. Sequencing was carried out using naive CD4+ T cells sorted from blood. The subset is: CD45RA+ positively selected. The CDR3 coding sequence is TGCGCCAGCAGCGGAGGGGACGATTCACCCCTCCACTTT. Residues: CASSGGDDSPLHF.